A selection of T cell receptor beta chains follows, all from one sample in a study of T cells in localized non-small cell lung cancer. Some clones are missing from TCRdb's copy, which holds only in-frame ones; the method was immunoSEQ multiplex PCR. This sample has 50,000 to 65,000 clones, with roughly 80% found just once. Sequenced here: PBMCs, sampled before any cancer treatment. The receptor set was obtained from a woman between 35 and 70 years old with stage II lung adenocarcinoma. Both conserved end residues are part of each CDR3. Each record gives: D gene, V gene, J gene, clone size, CDR3 protein, CDR3 DNA. A D gene is named only where the DNA matches it firmly. The size of a clone is reported for some rows only, either as once, few or many, or as a class for expanded clones.

D gene: -; V gene: TRBV15; J gene: TRBJ1-1; clone size: few; CDR3 protein: CATSEFRDTNTEAFF; CDR3 DNA: TGTGCCACCAGCGAATTTCGGGACACGAACACTGAAGCTTTCTTT
D gene: -; V gene: TRBV5-5; J gene: TRBJ1-2; clone size: few; CDR3 protein: CASSFGGSSGYTF; CDR3 DNA: TGTGCCAGCAGCTTCGGGGGTTCGAGTGGCTACACCTTC
D gene: -; V gene: TRBV2; J gene: TRBJ2-7; clone size: -; CDR3 protein: CASRQGPYEQYF; CDR3 DNA: TGTGCCAGCAGGCAGGGGCCCTACGAGCAGTACTTC
D gene: -; V gene: TRBV5-1; J gene: TRBJ1-2; clone size: -; CDR3 protein: CASSQPPLLGYTF; CDR3 DNA: TGCGCCAGCAGCCAGCCCCCCCTCCTGGGCTACACCTTC
D gene: TRBD1; V gene: TRBV6-6; J gene: TRBJ2-7; clone size: -; CDR3 protein: CASRSGQIYEQYF; CDR3 DNA: TGTGCCAGCAGATCGGGACAGATTTACGAGCAGTACTTC
D gene: TRBD1; V gene: TRBV28; J gene: TRBJ1-2; clone size: -; CDR3 protein: CASSLLGTGVYGYTF; CDR3 DNA: TGTGCCAGCAGTTTATTGGGGACAGGGGTTTATGGCTACACCTTC
D gene: -; V gene: TRBV1; J gene: TRBJ2-3; clone size: -; CDR3 protein: CTSSLNQRVSTDTQYF; CDR3 DNA: TGCACCAGCAGCCTTAACCAACGGGTAAGCACAGATACGCAGTATTTT
D gene: -; V gene: TRBV30; J gene: TRBJ2-7; clone size: -; CDR3 protein: CAWSPPDKGEQYF; CDR3 DNA: TGTGCCTGGAGTCCACCGGATAAGGGCGAGCAGTACTTC
D gene: -; V gene: TRBV20-1; J gene: TRBJ1-1; clone size: -; CDR3 protein: CSARFWTVAFF; CDR3 DNA: TGCAGTGCTAGGTTTTGGACGGTAGCTTTCTTT
D gene: -; V gene: TRBV6-4; J gene: TRBJ1-1; clone size: -; CDR3 protein: CASSVSSPSTEAFF; CDR3 DNA: TGTGCCAGCAGTGTTTCCAGTCCCTCCACTGAAGCTTTCTTT
D gene: TRBD2; V gene: TRBV4-1; J gene: TRBJ2-3; clone size: -; CDR3 protein: CASSQDGRGGPNTQYF; CDR3 DNA: TGCGCCAGCAGCCAAGATGGGCGGGGGGGCCCCAATACGCAGTATTTT
D gene: TRBD2; V gene: TRBV18; J gene: TRBJ2-1; clone size: -; CDR3 protein: CASSPPGGNEQFF; CDR3 DNA: TGTGCCAGCTCACCGCCGGGAGGGAATGAGCAGTTCTTC
D gene: TRBD1; V gene: TRBV10-2; J gene: TRBJ1-1; clone size: -; CDR3 protein: CASSRQGSSGTEAFF; CDR3 DNA: TGCGCCAGCAGTCGACAGGGGAGTAGCGGGACTGAAGCTTTCTTT
D gene: -; V gene: TRBV6-5; J gene: TRBJ1-6; clone size: -; CDR3 protein: CASSYFGTDNSPLHF; CDR3 DNA: TGTGCCAGCAGTTACTTCGGGACGGATAATTCACCCCTCCACTTT
D gene: -; V gene: TRBV2; J gene: TRBJ1-2; clone size: -; CDR3 protein: CASSSRDYGYTF; CDR3 DNA: TGTGCCAGCAGTAGCCGAGACTATGGCTACACCTTC
D gene: TRBD2; V gene: TRBV27; J gene: TRBJ2-5; clone size: -; CDR3 protein: CASSLGGTSGGALETQYF; CDR3 DNA: TGTGCCAGCAGTTTGGGAGGGACTAGCGGGGGGGCCTTGGAGACCCAGTACTTC
D gene: -; V gene: TRBV18; J gene: TRBJ1-5; clone size: -; CDR3 protein: CASSPGTPNNQPQHF; CDR3 DNA: TGTGCCAGCTCACCGGGGACACCGAACAATCAGCCCCAGCATTTT
D gene: TRBD1; V gene: TRBV19; J gene: TRBJ1-5; clone size: -; CDR3 protein: CASSKGTGGSQPQHF; CDR3 DNA: TGTGCCAGTAGTAAAGGGACAGGAGGCAGTCAGCCCCAGCATTTT
D gene: TRBD1; V gene: TRBV30; J gene: TRBJ1-5; clone size: once; CDR3 protein: CAWRGQGKRPQHF; CDR3 DNA: TGTGCCTGGAGAGGACAGGGGAAGCGGCCCCAGCATTTT
D gene: -; V gene: TRBV7-2; J gene: TRBJ1-1; clone size: few; CDR3 protein: CASSHSGGTNTEAFF; CDR3 DNA: TGTGCCAGCAGCCACTCGGGGGGCACAAACACTGAAGCTTTCTTT
D gene: TRBD2; V gene: TRBV7-2; J gene: TRBJ2-1; clone size: -; CDR3 protein: CASSLVAGAYNEQFF; CDR3 DNA: TGTGCCAGCAGCCTCGTAGCGGGGGCCTACAATGAGCAGTTCTTC
D gene: -; V gene: TRBV6-4; J gene: TRBJ2-3; clone size: -; CDR3 protein: CASTLNGPTDTQYF; CDR3 DNA: TGTGCCAGCACCCTCAATGGTCCCACAGATACGCAGTATTTT
D gene: -; V gene: TRBV5-6; J gene: TRBJ1-1; clone size: -; CDR3 protein: CASSDDWNTEAFF; CDR3 DNA: TGTGCCAGCAGCGACGATTGGAACACTGAAGCTTTCTTT
D gene: TRBD1; V gene: TRBV5-4; J gene: TRBJ2-3; clone size: -; CDR3 protein: CASSLDGQGTDTQYF; CDR3 DNA: TGTGCCAGCAGCTTGGATGGACAGGGCACAGATACGCAGTATTTT
D gene: -; V gene: TRBV5-1; J gene: TRBJ2-5; clone size: -; CDR3 protein: CASGQGSAETQYF; CDR3 DNA: TGCGCCAGCGGTCAGGGGAGTGCAGAGACCCAGTACTTC
D gene: TRBD1; V gene: TRBV12-5; J gene: TRBJ2-4; clone size: -; CDR3 protein: CASGSGQGIAKNIQYF; CDR3 DNA: TGTGCTAGTGGTTCCGGACAGGGGATAGCCAAAAACATTCAGTACTTC
D gene: -; V gene: TRBV13; J gene: TRBJ2-7; clone size: -; CDR3 protein: CASSSLTGTYEQYF; CDR3 DNA: TGTGCCAGCAGCTCCCTGACAGGAACGTACGAGCAGTACTTC
D gene: -; V gene: TRBV5-5; J gene: TRBJ1-2; clone size: -; CDR3 protein: CASSLSYNIQTLLTISYTF; CDR3 DNA: TGTGCCAGCAGCTTGTCCTACAATATACAGACCCTCCTAACTATTAGCTACACCTTC
D gene: -; V gene: TRBV6-6; J gene: TRBJ1-1; clone size: once; CDR3 protein: CASSSLLNTEAFF; CDR3 DNA: TGTGCCAGCAGTTCCCTATTGAACACTGAAGCTTTCTTT
D gene: -; V gene: TRBV28; J gene: TRBJ1-2; clone size: once; CDR3 protein: CASRRPGTNYGYTF; CDR3 DNA: TGTGCCAGCAGGCGGCCAGGGACTAACTATGGCTACACCTTC
D gene: -; V gene: TRBV9; J gene: TRBJ1-1; clone size: -; CDR3 protein: CASSVEIGWNTEAFF; CDR3 DNA: TGTGCCAGCAGCGTAGAGATAGGGTGGAACACTGAAGCTTTCTTT
D gene: TRBD1; V gene: TRBV7-8; J gene: TRBJ1-1; clone size: -; CDR3 protein: CASSSHEDRGNTEAFF; CDR3 DNA: TGTGCCAGCAGCTCGCATGAGGACAGGGGGAACACTGAAGCTTTCTTT
D gene: -; V gene: TRBV2; J gene: TRBJ2-1; clone size: -; CDR3 protein: CASRRAEAGNEQFF; CDR3 DNA: TGTGCCAGCAGAAGAGCCGAAGCTGGGAATGAGCAGTTCTTC
D gene: -; V gene: TRBV4-2; J gene: TRBJ1-2; clone size: -; CDR3 protein: CASSSLDGTYGYTF; CDR3 DNA: TGTGCCAGCAGCTCCCTAGACGGGACCTATGGCTACACCTTC
D gene: TRBD2; V gene: TRBV6-1; J gene: TRBJ2-1; clone size: -; CDR3 protein: CASSSSGHNEQFF; CDR3 DNA: TGTGCCAGCAGCTCTAGCGGTCACAATGAGCAGTTCTTC
D gene: -; V gene: TRBV7-9; J gene: TRBJ1-1; clone size: -; CDR3 protein: CASSLGGGLTEAFF; CDR3 DNA: TGTGCCAGCAGCTTAGGGGGCGGTCTCACTGAAGCTTTCTTT
D gene: -; V gene: TRBV14; J gene: TRBJ1-1; clone size: few; CDR3 protein: CASSQYSLTGGWGDTEAFF; CDR3 DNA: TGTGCCAGCAGCCAATACTCACTGACAGGAGGATGGGGGGACACTGAAGCTTTCTTT
D gene: TRBD1; V gene: TRBV15; J gene: TRBJ2-7; clone size: -; CDR3 protein: CATSSLTGTGGDEQYF; CDR3 DNA: TGTGCCACCAGCTCCTTAACCGGGACAGGGGGCGACGAGCAGTACTTC
D gene: -; V gene: TRBV9; J gene: TRBJ1-6; clone size: -; CDR3 protein: CASSSKGGSNSPLHF; CDR3 DNA: TGTGCCAGCAGTTCCAAGGGCGGTTCTAATTCACCCCTCCACTTT
D gene: -; V gene: TRBV6-5; J gene: TRBJ1-2; clone size: medium-sized; CDR3 protein: CASSYSGTNNYGYTF; CDR3 DNA: TGTGCCAGCAGTTACTCCGGCACAAATAACTATGGCTACACCTTC
D gene: -; V gene: TRBV5-5; J gene: TRBJ1-2; clone size: -; CDR3 protein: CASSLGGTTTNYGYTF; CDR3 DNA: TGTGCCAGCAGCTTGGGGGGGACGACTACTAACTATGGCTACACCTTC
D gene: -; V gene: TRBV15; J gene: TRBJ1-5; clone size: -; CDR3 protein: CATSRGGGNQPQHF; CDR3 DNA: TGTGCCACCAGCAGAGGGGGGGGCAATCAGCCCCAGCATTTT
D gene: -; V gene: TRBV5-1; J gene: TRBJ2-3; clone size: -; CDR3 protein: CASSLGGYTDTQYF; CDR3 DNA: TGCGCCAGCAGCTTAGGGGGGTACACAGATACGCAGTATTTT
D gene: TRBD1; V gene: TRBV30; J gene: TRBJ1-1; clone size: -; CDR3 protein: CAWSPPGGKEAFF; CDR3 DNA: TGTGCCTGGAGTCCCCCAGGGGGGAAAGAAGCTTTCTTT
D gene: TRBD2; V gene: TRBV7-2; J gene: TRBJ2-3; clone size: -; CDR3 protein: CASSRSGGLTDTQYF; CDR3 DNA: TGTGCCAGCAGCCGCAGCGGGGGCCTCACAGATACGCAGTATTTT
D gene: -; V gene: TRBV11-2; J gene: TRBJ1-6; clone size: -; CDR3 protein: CASSLDPRLFLHF; CDR3 DNA: TGTGCCAGCAGCTTAGATCCCAGGCTCTTCCTCCACTTT
D gene: TRBD1; V gene: TRBV27; J gene: TRBJ1-2; clone size: -; CDR3 protein: CASSLQGAGGYTF; CDR3 DNA: TGTGCCAGCAGTTTACAGGGGGCAGGGGGCTACACCTTC
D gene: -; V gene: TRBV28; J gene: TRBJ2-1; clone size: -; CDR3 protein: CASSSPRVPHEQFF; CDR3 DNA: TGTGCCAGCAGTTCCCCAAGAGTACCCCATGAGCAGTTCTTC
D gene: -; V gene: TRBV27; J gene: TRBJ1-1; clone size: -; CDR3 protein: CASSANSEGGGHTEAFF; CDR3 DNA: TGTGCCAGCAGTGCGAACTCGGAGGGGGGAGGTCACACTGAAGCTTTCTTT
D gene: TRBD2; V gene: TRBV7-6; J gene: TRBJ2-1; clone size: few; CDR3 protein: CASSLGAGGGYNEQFF; CDR3 DNA: TGTGCCAGCAGCTTGGGGGCGGGGGGCGGATACAATGAGCAGTTCTTC
D gene: -; V gene: TRBV29-1; J gene: TRBJ1-4; clone size: -; CDR3 protein: CSVGGTPGHEKLFF; CDR3 DNA: TGCAGCGTTGGTGGGACTCCGGGGCATGAAAAACTGTTTTTT
D gene: -; V gene: TRBV6-6; J gene: TRBJ1-1; clone size: -; CDR3 protein: CASSPAAGSEAFF; CDR3 DNA: TGTGCCAGCAGTCCTGCAGCAGGGTCTGAAGCTTTCTTT
D gene: TRBD2; V gene: TRBV9; J gene: TRBJ2-5; clone size: -; CDR3 protein: CASSVAGLAGETQYF; CDR3 DNA: TGTGCCAGCAGCGTAGCGGGACTAGCGGGAGAGACCCAGTACTTC
D gene: -; V gene: TRBV6-5; J gene: TRBJ2-3; clone size: -; CDR3 protein: CASSYSRVADTQYF; CDR3 DNA: TGTGCCAGCAGTTACTCCAGGGTGGCAGATACGCAGTATTTT